The 9 T cell receptor gamma chains below come from one sample, sequenced in a study of Vδ1+ human thymocytes. Overall study results and limits: Highly polyclonal TRG and TRD repertoires with Gaussian CDR3 length distributions appeared in thymus.

RNA was extracted from the cells and then reverse transcribed. The CDR3 regions were amplified by multiplex PCR from V-gene primers to a constant-region primer. TCRdb used CATT to re-call clones from the multiplex PCR reads. The sample consists of about 36,000 gamma-chain clones, 20% of them appearing once. These receptors have no known antigen. Specimen: Vdelta1+ gamma-delta thymocytes from the thymus. As for subset: FACS-sorted CD3+ TCRalphabeta- TCRVdelta1+ TCRVdelta2- thymocytes. The source of these receptors is a girl younger than two who had congenital heart surgery.

This chain uses TRGV9 with TRGJP2. J was trimmed by 2 bases and V by 2 bases; bases with no gene match: 11. The CDR3 consists of 17 residues. CDR1 and CDR2 (germline): GITISATS, ISYDGTV (reference sequence). CDR3 bases: TGTGCCTTGTGGGAGGCCAACCCAAGGAGTAGTGATTGGATCAAGACGTTT. Its protein product is CALWEANPRSSDWIKTF.

The chain has TRGV4 and TRGJ1 or TRGJ2. CDR1 is EGSTGY and CDR2 is YDSYTSSV in the germline V gene. Germline trimming cut 0 bases from V and 7 bases from J; bases unmatched to any gene: 6. The CDR3 is 13 residues long. For the CDR3, the DNA is TGTGCCACCTGGGATGGGTTTGGGTATAAGAAACTCTTT. As protein: CATWDGFGYKKLF.

The V gene is TRGV5, the J gene TRGJ1 or TRGJ2. From germline, CDR1 is VINAFY and CDR2 YDVSNSKD. The CDR3 has 14 amino acids. The V segment lost 3 bases and the J segment 3 bases; nucleotides outside the gene matches: 8. CDR3 residues: CATWDGLSYYKKLF. In DNA form, the CDR3 reads TGTGCCACCTGGGACGGACTCTCTTATTATAAGAAACTCTTT.

The rearrangement uses TRGV8 and TRGJ1 or TRGJ2. After removal of 5 bases from V and 10 bases from J, the junction contained 20 bases not matched to a gene. Germline assignment: CDR1 VENAVY and CDR2 YDSYNSRV. CDR3 length equals 15 residues. The CDR3 loop reads CATWGGRSSLLKKLF. In DNA, the CDR3 is TGTGCCACCTGGGGTGGAAGAAGCTCTCTTTTAAAGAAACTCTTT.

This clone has just a few counts. This sample also contains other DNA sequences that code for the same CDR3. The chain is built from TRGV8 and TRGJ1 or TRGJ2. Trimming removed 1 base from V and 3 bases from J; junction bases left unmatched: 3. This CDR3 comprises 13 residues. CDR1 is VENAVY and CDR2 is YDSYNSRV in the germline V gene. The DNA of the CDR3 is TGTGCCACCTGGGATAGCAGTTATTATAAGAAACTCTTT. This translates into CATWDSSYYKKLF.

The chain couples TRGV3 to TRGJ1 or TRGJ2. CDR3 length: 12 residues. V shed 5 bases, J shed 2 bases, and the junction held 3 bases outside the gene matches. Per germline, CDR1 VTNTFY and CDR2 YDVSTARD (reference sequence). CDR3 amino acids: CATWGYYYKKLF. In DNA, the CDR3 is TGTGCCACCTGGGGATATTATTATAAGAAACTCTTT.

The table lists this clone with a few counts. This chain links TRGV2 with TRGJP2. Germline CDR1 is EGSNGY and CDR2 is YDSYNSKV. V trimming: 0 bases; J trimming: 1 base; junction bases outside the gene matches: 8. There are 17 residues in the CDR3. The CDR3 reads CATWDGRWSSSDWIKTF. The CDR3 region has the DNA TGTGCCACCTGGGACGGGCGGTGGAGTAGTAGTGATTGGATCAAGACGTTT.

This clone was counted only a few times. Different DNA sequences within this sample yield the same CDR3. V usage is TRGV2 and J usage is TRGJ1 or TRGJ2. Germline V gene lookup returns CDR1 EGSNGY and CDR2 YDSYNSKV. V dropped 0 bases and J dropped 9; count of bases not matched to a gene: 5. This CDR3 comprises 12 residues. As DNA, the CDR3 is TGTGCCACCTGGGACGGGCGACGTAAGAAACTCTTT. It translates to CATWDGRRKKLF.

The table lists this clone with a few counts. The chain carries TRGV2 and TRGJ1 or TRGJ2. CDR3 length: 15 residues. The V gene's germline CDR1 is EGSNGY and CDR2 YDSYNSKV. V was pared by 0 bases and J by 3 bases, with 8 bases of the junction left unmatched. This CDR3 reads CATWDGRVGYYKKLF. For the CDR3, the DNA is TGTGCCACCTGGGACGGGCGCGTCGGTTATTATAAGAAACTCTTT.